A selection of T cell receptor beta chains follows, all from one sample in a study of blood T cell repertoires in COVID-19. The data were produced by immunoSEQ multiplex PCR, yet TCRdb's version contains in-frame clones alone and is incomplete. This table has about 160,000 clones, 65% to 85% appearing once. Input material: peripheral blood. The receptors come from a man aged 55 to 70 with active or convalescent COVID-19. The CDR3 runs from the conserved cysteine through the conserved F or W. A D gene is named only where the DNA matches it firmly. Some rows mark clone size as missing; the rest say once, few, many or name a class of expanded clone.

clone_size	d_call	j_call	v_call	cdr3_aa	cdr3_nt
NA	NA	TRBJ1-5	TRBV5-4	CASSDPRGGADSNQPQHF	TGTGCCAGCAGCGACCCCAGAGGGGGGGCCGATAGCAATCAGCCCCAGCATTTT
NA	NA	TRBJ1-5	TRBV6-6	CASSYGGGNQPQHF	TGTGCCAGCAGTTATGGGGGGGGAAATCAGCCCCAGCATTTT
NA	NA	TRBJ2-1	TRBV28	CASSSRGLTGFF	TGTGCCAGCAGTTCGCGGGGCCTAACTGGGTTCTTC
once	NA	TRBJ1-1	TRBV7-9	CASSWDKNTEAFF	TGTGCCAGCAGCTGGGACAAGAACACTGAAGCTTTCTTT
NA	NA	TRBJ1-3	TRBV2	CASSVSLGLTSGNTIYF	TGTGCCAGCAGCGTTTCGTTGGGACTGACTTCTGGAAACACCATATATTTT
NA	TRBD1	TRBJ1-2	TRBV7-2	CASSLSGDRGYTF	TGTGCCAGCAGCTTATCCGGGGACAGGGGCTACACCTTC
once	NA	TRBJ2-2	TRBV12-3/TRBV12-4	CASSGQTAGELFF	TGTGCCAGCAGTGGACAAACGGCTGGGGAGCTGTTTTTT
once	TRBD2	TRBJ2-1	TRBV3-1/TRBV3-2	CASSPNRGGLAGGTWDEQFF	TGTGCCAGCAGCCCCAACAGGGGAGGGCTAGCGGGGGGCACGTGGGATGAGCAGTTCTTC
once	TRBD1	TRBJ1-5	TRBV18	CASSSDRAINQPQHF	TGTGCCAGCTCATCAGACAGGGCCATCAATCAGCCCCAGCATTTT
once	NA	TRBJ2-7	TRBV28	CASSSYMGQGLPSWGSYEQYF	TGTGCCAGCAGTTCATATATGGGGCAGGGTCTCCCCTCATGGGGCTCCTACGAGCAGTACTTC
NA	NA	TRBJ2-7	TRBV11-2	CASSLEGGALSYEQYF	TGTGCCAGCAGCTTAGAAGGGGGGGCCCTCTCCTACGAGCAGTACTTC
NA	TRBD1	TRBJ1-1	TRBV5-8	CASSPGQGYGVGNTEAFF	TGTGCCAGCAGCCCTGGACAGGGTTACGGGGTGGGGAACACTGAAGCTTTCTTT
NA	TRBD2	TRBJ2-1	TRBV9	CASSLSAPAGTSGRPISYNEQFF	TGTGCCAGCAGCCTTTCTGCCCCTGCCGGGACTAGCGGGAGGCCCATCTCCTACAATGAGCAGTTCTTC
NA	NA	TRBJ2-1	TRBV7-2	CASSLEGTTLYNEQFF	TGTGCCAGCAGCTTAGAGGGGACAACCCTATACAATGAGCAGTTCTTC
NA	TRBD1	TRBJ1-1	TRBV10-3	CATQGSYTEAFF	TGTGCCACACAGGGGTCTTACACTGAAGCTTTCTTT
few	TRBD1	TRBJ1-4	TRBV3-1/TRBV3-2	CASSRQTGAAEKLFF	TGTGCCAGCAGCCGACAGACAGGGGCCGCCGAAAAACTGTTTTTT
NA	NA	TRBJ2-7	TRBV6-1	CASSEGAEIYEQYF	TGTGCCAGCAGTGAAGGAGCGGAGATCTACGAGCAGTACTTC
once	TRBD1	TRBJ1-1	TRBV19	CASTGGVRNTEAFF	TGTGCCAGCACAGGGGGGGTTAGGAACACTGAAGCTTTCTTT
NA	TRBD2	TRBJ2-3	TRBV3-1/TRBV3-2	CASSQVAGGNTDTQYF	TGTGCCAGCAGCCAAGTAGCGGGGGGGAACACAGATACGCAGTATTTT
NA	NA	TRBJ1-5	TRBV6-5	CASSLASNQPQHF	TGTGCCAGCTCCTTGGCTAGCAATCAGCCCCAGCATTTT
NA	NA	TRBJ2-7	TRBV7-8	CASSFSSGYEQYF	TGTGCCAGCAGCTTTAGTTCGGGTTACGAGCAGTACTTC
NA	TRBD2	TRBJ2-3	TRBV9	CASSVEWTSGTDTQYF	TGTGCCAGCAGCGTAGAATGGACTAGCGGCACAGATACGCAGTATTTT
few	NA	TRBJ2-5	TRBV24-1	CATSGEAATQETQYF	TGTGCCACCAGTGGTGAGGCAGCTACTCAAGAGACCCAGTACTTC
NA	TRBD2	TRBJ2-1	TRBV6-5	CASRTLAGGENEQFF	TGTGCCAGCAGAACACTAGCGGGGGGTGAAAATGAGCAGTTCTTC
NA	TRBD1	TRBJ1-2	TRBV6-6	CASRQTGGSGYGYTF	TGTGCCAGCAGACAAACAGGGGGCAGTGGCTATGGCTACACCTTC